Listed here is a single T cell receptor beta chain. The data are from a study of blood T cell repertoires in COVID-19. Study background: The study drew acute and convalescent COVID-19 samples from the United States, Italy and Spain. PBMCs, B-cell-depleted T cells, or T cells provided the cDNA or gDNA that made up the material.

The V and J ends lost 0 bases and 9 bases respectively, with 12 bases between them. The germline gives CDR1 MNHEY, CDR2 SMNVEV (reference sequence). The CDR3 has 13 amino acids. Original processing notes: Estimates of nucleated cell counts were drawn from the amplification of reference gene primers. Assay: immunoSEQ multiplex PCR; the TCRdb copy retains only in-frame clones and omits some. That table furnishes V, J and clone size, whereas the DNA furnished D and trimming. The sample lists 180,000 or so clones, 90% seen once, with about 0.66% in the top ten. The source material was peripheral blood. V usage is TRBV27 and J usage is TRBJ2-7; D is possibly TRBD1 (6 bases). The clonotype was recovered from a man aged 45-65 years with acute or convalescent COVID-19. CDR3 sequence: CASSLSVRGGQYF. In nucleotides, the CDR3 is TGTGCCAGCAGTTTATCCGTGAGAGGGGGGCAGTACTTC.